The 24 T cell receptor beta chains listed next were all sequenced from one sample in a study of identifying expanded T cells in peripheral blood (dated by TCRdb to 2018 to 2020). The library was made by the immunoSEQ multiplex PCR assay. TCRdb holds this immuneACCESS table with in-frame rearrangements only. Some clones are missing; in checked studies, unresolved V genes explain under half, and the rest has no known cause. The sample table lists roughly 96,000 clones, 88% of them with a count of one. 5.5% to 6% of the sample is taken by the ten largest. The sequencing sample was made of blood. These receptors were taken from a person between 18 and 70 years old in good health.

This clone was detected only once. The chain joins TRBV10-3 to TRBJ1-1; D gene ambiguous. Germline values: CDR1 ENHRY, CDR2 SYGVKD. The CDR3 is made up of 13 amino acids. CDR3 residues: CATLAPGNTEAFF. In DNA, the CDR3 is TGTGCAACACTTGCTCCGGGGAACACTGAAGCTTTCTTT.

This chain connects TRBV30 to TRBJ1-1, with 12 bases matching TRBD1. V lost 4 bases and J lost 2; bases outside the gene matches: 2. Germline lookup yields CDR1 GTSNPN and CDR2 SVGIG (reference sequence). The CDR3 covers 14 residues. The CDR3 nucleotides read TGTGCCTGGACCGGGACAGGGGGCAACACTGAAGCTTTCTTT. As protein: CAWTGTGGNTEAFF.

This chain joins TRBV13 and TRBJ1-1, with TRBD1 matching over 9 bases. The ends lost 5 bases at V and 3 bases at J; junction bases unmatched: 4. Germline V gene data show CDR1 as PRHDT and CDR2 as FYEKMQ (reference sequence). The CDR3 is made up of 14 amino acids. The CDR3 DNA reads as TGTGCCAGCAGCCATACAGGGGGCGACACTGAAGCTTTCTTT. It specifies CASSHTGGDTEAFF.

This chain connects TRBV9 to TRBJ2-4, with no clear D. The V gene's germline CDR1 is SGDLS and CDR2 YYNGEE. Trimming shortened V by 5 bases and J by 3 bases, and 6 bases separated the two germline ends. The CDR3 runs to 12 residues. The CDR3 loop is CASSGNKNIQYF. CDR3 nucleotides: TGTGCCAGCAGTGGAAACAAAAACATTCAGTACTTC.

The chain employs TRBV7-3 and TRBJ2-7; 11 bases are a match to TRBD2. The CDR3 contains 14 residues. Germline assignment: CDR1 SGHTA and CDR2 FQGTGA. The V segment lost 5 bases and the J segment 5 bases; nucleotides outside the gene matches: 5. Written as DNA, the CDR3 is TGTGCCAGCAGCCACGGACTAGCGGGTGACGAGCAGTACTTC. Translation gives CASSHGLAGDEQYF.

The chain links TRBV4-3 to TRBJ2-2; no clear D. Germline values: CDR1 LGHNA, CDR2 YSLEER. CDR3 length: 15 amino acids. V shed 1 base and J shed 0 bases, with 6 bases lying between them. The CDR3 DNA follows: TGCGCCAGCAGCCAAGGACCTGCGAACACCGGGGAGCTGTTTTTT. Encoded protein: CASSQGPANTGELFF.

The chain joins TRBV7-9 to TRBJ2-1; D is perhaps TRBD1 or TRBD2 (6 bases each). Germline loops: CDR1 SEHNR, CDR2 FQNEAQ (reference sequence). The CDR3 sequence is 16 residues long. Trimming removed 5 bases from V and 4 bases from J, with 18 bases in between. The CDR3 DNA reads TGTGCCAGCAGCCCGGGGGATGGGGGGCGGTACAATGAGCAGTTCTTC. Translating gives CASSPGDGGRYNEQFF.

The CDR3, as DNA: TGCGCCAGCAGTGATCCCACCCCTAAGGAGCGGCCAGATACGCAGTATTTT. As protein: CASSDPTPKERPDTQYF. The chain carries TRBV10-2 and TRBJ2-3, with a possible D match to TRBD2 (5 bases). Germline CDR1 and CDR2: WSHSY and SAAADI. Trimming left V 3 bases short and J 4 bases short, with 20 bases between. CDR3 length equals 17 residues.

This chain links TRBV2 with TRBJ1-5, with 7 positions matching TRBD1. V shed 2 bases, J shed 4 bases, and the junction held 5 bases outside the gene matches. The CDR3 is 15 residues long. The germline gives CDR1 SNHLY, CDR2 FYNNEI. Written as DNA, the CDR3 is TGTGCCAGCAGTGAACAGGGGGGCAATAATCAGCCCCAGCATTTT. Translating it yields CASSEQGGNNQPQHF.

This clone was detected only a few times. This sequence joins TRBV27 and TRBJ1-1; D unresolved. CDR3 length: 13 residues. V lost 8 bases and J 3 bases, leaving 13 bases between the germline ends. Germline-derived CDR1 and CDR2 are MNHEY and SMNVEV (reference sequence). The CDR3: CASWSLVDTEAFF. In DNA, the CDR3 is TGTGCCAGCTGGAGTCTGGTGGACACTGAAGCTTTCTTT.

This clone occurred once. For the CDR3, the DNA is TGTGCCAGCAGTTCTTCTTGGGCTGAAGCTTTCTTT. The encoded protein is CASSSSWAEAFF. The chain recombines TRBV28 with TRBJ1-1; no firm D call. V lost 4 bases to trimming and J lost 6 bases, with 9 bases between them. The V gene's germline CDR1 is MDHEN and CDR2 SYDVKM. The CDR3 runs to 12 residues.

The V call is TRBV5-4, the J call TRBJ1-2; 11 bases line up with TRBD1. The CDR3 has 16 amino acids. The V gene end was trimmed by 4 bases and the J gene end by 0 bases; junction bases not matched to a gene: 5. The germline gives CDR1 SGHNT, CDR2 YYREEE (reference sequence). For the CDR3, the DNA is TGTGCCAGCAGCCCCGGACAGGGGGCAACTAACTATGGCTACACCTTC. Its protein is CASSPGQGATNYGYTF.

The genes are TRBV14 and TRBJ1-2, with D unresolved. The germline CDR1 and CDR2 sequences are SGHDN and FVKESK. CDR3 length: 13 residues. V lost 2 bases and J 1 base, leaving 5 bases between the germline ends. The CDR3 nucleotides read TGTGCCAGCAGCCAATTGGGTAACTATGGCTACACCTTC. Protein sequence: CASSQLGNYGYTF. The full variable domain, with the rest looked up from reference TRBV14 and TRBJ1-2, is EAGVTQFPSHSVIEKGQTVTLRCDPISGHDNLYWYRRVMGKEIKFLLHFVKESKQDESGMPNNRFLAERTGGTYSTLKVQPAELEDSGVYFCASSQLGNYGYTFGSGTRLTVV.

This clone showed up just a few times. The chain uses TRBV5-1 and TRBJ1-6; D gene ambiguous. Germline V gene lookup returns CDR1 SGHRS and CDR2 YFSETQ. V lost 4 bases and J lost 9, with 11 bases in between. The CDR3 has 13 amino acids. CDR3 sequence: CASSLQEFSPLHF. As DNA, the CDR3 is TGCGCCAGCAGCCTGCAAGAGTTTTCACCCCTCCACTTT.

This chain links TRBV6-1 with TRBJ2-3; 14 bases fit TRBD2. Trimming cost V 4 bases and J 2 bases; bases outside gene matches: 2. The germline gives CDR1 MNHNS, CDR2 SASEGT. The CDR3 runs 16 residues. This chain's CDR3 is CASSGGLAGVTDTQYF. The DNA for the CDR3 is TGTGCCAGCAGTGGGGGACTAGCGGGGGTCACAGATACGCAGTATTTT.

The rearrangement uses TRBV4-2 and TRBJ2-3; 11 bases agree with TRBD2. CDR1 is LGHNA, CDR2 YNFKEQ, per germline. J gave up 4 bases and V 1 base, and 7 bases lay outside the gene matches. CDR3 length equals 17 residues. CDR3 DNA sequence: TGTGCCAGCAGCCAAGCTCGACTAGCGGGAACGTCAGATACGCAGTATTTT. This sequence encodes CASSQARLAGTSDTQYF.

This chain links TRBV9 with TRBJ2-5; TRBD1 matches 8 bases. J was trimmed by 3 bases and V by 3 bases; bases with no gene match: 4. This CDR3 spans 14 amino acids. Germline assignment: CDR1 SGDLS and CDR2 YYNGEE. Here the CDR3 reads CASSGGQGKETQYF. The CDR3 DNA reads TGTGCCAGCAGCGGTGGACAGGGTAAAGAGACCCAGTACTTC. The full variable domain, with the rest looked up from reference TRBV9 and TRBJ2-5, is DSGVTQTPKHLITATGQRVTLRCSPRSGDLSVYWYQQSLDQGLQFLIQYYNGEERAKGNILERFSAQQFPDLHSELNLSSLELGDSALYFCASSGGQGKETQYFGPGTRLLVL.

In nucleotides, the CDR3 is TGTGCCTGGGACCGGCCCCCTGCAGAGACCCAGTACTTC. Residues: CAWDRPPAETQYF. The rearrangement joins TRBV30 to TRBJ2-5; D not certain. This CDR3 has 13 amino acids. Looked up from germline, CDR1 is GTSNPN and CDR2 is SVGIG (reference sequence). V shed 5 bases and J shed 4 bases, with 14 bases lying between them.

In this sample, this clone turned up a few times. The chain links TRBV27 to TRBJ1-1; TRBD1 is a possible D gene (5 bases). Trimming took off 2 bases at V and 4 bases at J, with 11 bases between the two ends. This CDR3 region has 14 residues. Germline lookup yields CDR1 MNHEY and CDR2 SMNVEV (reference sequence). The CDR3 DNA is TGTGCCAGCAGTTTACAGGACGGGGGCACTGAAGCTTTCTTT. Protein sequence: CASSLQDGGTEAFF.

The chain is built from TRBV6-1 and TRBJ2-5; 8 bases agree with TRBD2. The V segment lost 6 bases and the J segment 4 bases; nucleotides outside the gene matches: 7. Looked up from germline, CDR1 is MNHNS and CDR2 is SASEGT. This CDR3 is 14 amino acids long. The CDR3 loop is CASRASGSGETQYF. The CDR3 DNA reads TGTGCCAGCAGGGCAAGCGGGAGCGGAGAGACCCAGTACTTC.

A few counts support this clone. The V gene is TRBV5-1, the J gene TRBJ2-7, with D perhaps assigned TRBD1 or TRBD2 (6 bases each). V was clipped by 0 bases and J by 2 bases, with 12 bases between them. This CDR3 contains 15 residues. In germline, CDR1 is SGHRS, CDR2 YFSETQ. The CDR3 DNA follows: TGCGCCAGCAGCTTGGGTGGGGGGCAGACCTACGAGCAGTACTTC. It specifies CASSLGGGQTYEQYF.

The CDR3 protein is CASSFRDSYVVEQYF. CDR3 coding DNA: TGTGCCAGCAGCTTCCGGGACAGTTACGTTGTGGAGCAGTACTTC. This chain uses TRBV5-6 with TRBJ2-7, with 7 bases matching TRBD1. Germline CDR1 is SGHDT and CDR2 is YYEEEE. J gave up 7 bases and V 2 bases, and 12 bases lay outside the gene matches. This CDR3 is built from 15 residues.

This chain joins TRBV6-6 and TRBJ2-1; D gene ambiguous. CDR3 size: 14 residues. CDR1 is MNHNY, CDR2 SVGAGI, per germline (reference sequence). The V end lost 5 bases, the J end lost 5 bases, and 13 bases lay between the germline ends. CDR3 sequence (DNA): TGTGCCAGCAGTACCCTCAACCAAAACAATGAGCAGTTCTTC. It encodes CASSTLNQNNEQFF.

This clone came up a few times. This rearrangement joins TRBV30 to TRBJ2-5; D gene uncertain. V lost 0 bases to trimming and J lost 1 base, with 3 bases between them. The CDR3 sequence is 12 residues long. Germline V lookup: CDR1 GTSNPN, CDR2 SVGIG (reference sequence). Here the CDR3 DNA reads TGTGCCTGGAGTGTCAGCCAAGAGACCCAGTACTTC. It yields the protein CAWSVSQETQYF.